One and the same sample provided the 11 T cell receptor beta chains below, sequenced in a study of blood T cell repertoires in COVID-19. Profiling relied on immunoSEQ multiplex PCR, and the TCRdb table lists in-frame clones only, not all of them. The data show under 250,000 clones, with 70% to 90% seen just once and 3% to 3.5% held by the top ten. Sequenced input: peripheral blood. Receptor source: a man younger than 30 with active or convalescent COVID-19.

The chain recombines TRBV6-5 with TRBJ1-2, with TRBD1 identical over 11 bases. CDR1 is MNHEY, CDR2 SVGAGI, per germline. J was trimmed by 6 bases and V by 6 bases; bases with no gene match: 9. The CDR3 runs to 15 residues. The CDR3 protein is CASSIGTGGVDGYTF. The CDR3 DNA reads TGTGCCAGCAGCATCGGGACAGGGGGGGTGGATGGCTACACCTTC.

The CDR3 coding sequence is TGTGCCTGGGGGACAGTGGCTGGCTACACCTTC. Its translation: CAWGTVAGYTF. The rearrangement links TRBV30 to TRBJ1-2, with TRBD1 identical over 7 bases. Unmatched junction bases numbered 4, after V lost 5 bases and J lost 7 bases. CDR1 is GTSNPN, CDR2 SVGIG, per germline (reference sequence). The length of the CDR3 is 11 residues.

The chain combines TRBV12-3 or TRBV12-4 with TRBJ1-2; 8 bases map to TRBD1. The CDR3 loop spans 13 amino acids. The V and J ends lost 5 bases and 6 bases, in that order; junction bases with no gene match: 5. CDR3 sequence reads: CASSRTGYDGYTF. In DNA form, the CDR3 reads TGTGCCAGCAGTAGGACAGGGTATGATGGCTACACCTTC.

CDR3 in amino acids: CASSQVFGGGGPPNEQFF. DNA for the CDR3: TGTGCCAGCAGCCAGGTCTTCGGGGGCGGGGGGCCCCCCAATGAGCAGTTCTTC. V is TRBV14 and J is TRBJ2-1; 8 bases align to TRBD2. The germline gives CDR1 SGHDN, CDR2 FVKESK. J lost 6 bases, V lost 3 bases, and 16 bases had no gene match. The CDR3 covers 18 residues.

This CDR3 is CASMRGTLHF. In nucleotides, the CDR3 is TGTGCCAGCATGCGGGGAACCCTCCACTTT. V gene TRBV28 combines with J gene TRBJ1-6; D remains unclear. V was pared by 7 bases and J by 14 bases, with 9 bases between. Germline-derived CDR1 and CDR2 are MDHEN and SYDVKM. This CDR3 comprises 10 residues.

Written as DNA, the CDR3 is TGCGCCAGCAGTGCCCGAGGGTTAGGCACCGGGGAGCTGTTTTTT. It specifies CASSARGLGTGELFF. The chain recombines TRBV10-1 with TRBJ2-2; D perhaps matches TRBD2 (5 bases). The V and J ends lost 4 bases and 4 bases respectively, with 13 bases between them. The CDR3 is 15 amino acids. Looked up from germline, CDR1 is WNHNN and CDR2 is SYGVQD (reference sequence).

The genes are TRBV7-9 and TRBJ1-1, with no clear D. Trimming took off 5 bases at V and 3 bases at J, with 22 bases between the two ends. Germline CDR1 SEHNR, CDR2 FQNEAQ (reference sequence). This CDR3 region has 17 residues. The CDR3 DNA follows: TGTGCCAGCAGCCCGAATCCCTGGGAGGCCGGGGACACTGAAGCTTTCTTT. This translates into CASSPNPWEAGDTEAFF.

The chain uses TRBV28 and TRBJ1-2, with 10 bases lining up with TRBD1. This CDR3 region has 15 residues. Germline V gene lookup returns CDR1 MDHEN and CDR2 SYDVKM. V lost 4 bases and J lost 5; bases outside the gene matches: 7. CDR3 sequence: CASSSPTGGAYGYTF. Written as DNA, the CDR3 is TGTGCCAGCAGTTCCCCGACAGGGGGCGCTTATGGCTACACCTTC.

The genes are TRBV21-1 and TRBJ2-2; the D call of TRBD1 is as the table states it, not checked on the DNA. TRBV21-1 is reported as a pseudogene. The CDR3 loop spans 16 amino acids. The DNA for the CDR3 is TGTGCCAGCAGCAAACGACGGACAGGGGACACCGGGGAGCTGTTTTTT. Translation: CASSKRRTGDTGELFF.

The chain combines TRBV4-2 with TRBJ2-1, with D possibly TRBD2 on 7 matching bases. V shed 4 bases and J shed 8 bases, with 21 bases lying between them. Germline V CDR1 and CDR2: LGHNA, YNFKEQ. The CDR3 length is 16 residues. CDR3 sequence reads: CASSPRQASGWDEQFF. CDR3 nucleotide sequence: TGTGCCAGCAGCCCCCGACAGGCTAGCGGATGGGATGAGCAGTTCTTC.

This sequence joins TRBV29-1 and TRBJ1-2, with 8 bases lining up with TRBD1. J lost 5 bases, V lost 0 bases, and 5 bases had no gene match. Germline assignment: CDR1 SQVTM and CDR2 ANQGSEA. The CDR3 length is 14 residues. CDR3 protein: CSVEDEDREYGYTF. The CDR3 DNA reads TGCAGCGTTGAAGATGAGGACAGGGAATATGGCTACACCTTC.